These T cell receptor beta chains were read from a single sample in a study of Tregs in tolerant kidney transplant recipients. The data were produced by immunoSEQ multiplex PCR, yet TCRdb's version contains in-frame clones alone and is incomplete. The data hold about 240,000 clones, with about four fifths observed a single time. Material for sequencing was CD4+ T cells from blood. The source of these receptors is a human donor in good health. The CDR3 runs from the conserved cysteine through the conserved F or W. The D gene is left open where the match is weak. Rows may omit the clone size; those that give it use once, few, many or a size class.

v_gene	j_gene	d_gene	abundance	CDR3nt	CDR3aa
TRBV13	TRBJ2-7	NA	NA	TGTGCCAGCAGCTTAGGACAGAGCTCCTACGAGCAGTACTTC	CASSLGQSSYEQYF
TRBV4-2	TRBJ1-1	NA	NA	TGTGCCAGCAGAATAAAGGTCCAGGGAAGGGAGAATGGGGTCACTGAAGCTTTCTTT	CASRIKVQGRENGVTEAFF
TRBV18	TRBJ2-1	TRBD2	NA	TGTGCCAGCTCACTTATAGCGGGGATTTACAATGAGCAGTTCTTC	CASSLIAGIYNEQFF
TRBV5-1	TRBJ2-3	NA	NA	TGCGCCAGCAGCACCCTGACAGGCACAGATACGCAGTATTTT	CASSTLTGTDTQYF
TRBV10-3	TRBJ2-6	NA	once	TGTGCCATCAGTCGGGCCCCCGCGGGACAATTTTCTGGGGCCAACGTCCTGACTTTC	CAISRAPAGQFSGANVLTF
TRBV2	TRBJ2-4	TRBD2	NA	TGTGCCAGCACCCGGGAAGGAGCGGGGGACGGGGGGATTCAGTACTTC	CASTREGAGDGGIQYF
TRBV4-2	TRBJ2-5	NA	NA	TGTGCCAGCAGCAAGGGTGGGTCAGAAGAGACCCAGTACTTC	CASSKGGSEETQYF
TRBV5-1	TRBJ1-2	NA	NA	TGCGCCAGCAGGGGTGACATATCCGACTATGTCTACGGCTACACCTTC	CASRGDISDYVYGYTF
TRBV2	TRBJ1-4	NA	NA	TGTGCCAGCAATAGGGACGGTGATGAAAAACTGTTTTTT	CASNRDGDEKLFF
TRBV5-1	TRBJ2-3	TRBD2	NA	TGCGCCAGCAGCTCGACTAGCCCCCCCGTGCAGTATTTT	CASSSTSPPVQYF
TRBV13	TRBJ1-6	NA	NA	TGTGCCAGCAGTCAGGACGGGAGCTCCTATAATTCACCCCTCCACTTT	CASSQDGSSYNSPLHF
TRBV28	TRBJ1-2	NA	NA	TGTGCCAGCAGTAATTGGGGAAACTATGGCTACACCTTC	CASSNWGNYGYTF
TRBV7-3	TRBJ2-3	TRBD2	NA	TGTGCCAGCAGCTTAGGAGTAGCGGGGTCTAGCACAGATACGCAGTATTTT	CASSLGVAGSSTDTQYF
TRBV5-1	TRBJ2-5	NA	NA	TGCGCCAGCAGCTCCGGGACTGGCCAAGAGACCCAGTACTTC	CASSSGTGQETQYF
TRBV6-5	TRBJ2-5	NA	NA	TGTGCCAGCAGTTACTCGCCGGGGGGCATACCGGGGACCCAGTACTTC	CASSYSPGGIPGTQYF
TRBV4-1	TRBJ1-2	TRBD1	NA	TGCGCCAGCAGCCCTGGCACGGGACAGATATACTATGGCTACACCTTC	CASSPGTGQIYYGYTF
TRBV5-6	TRBJ2-3	NA	NA	TGTGCCAGCAGCTTGGAGCACTATGCGACAGATACGCAGTATTTT	CASSLEHYATDTQYF
TRBV6-5	TRBJ1-1	TRBD1	NA	TGTGCCAGCAGGCGCGACAGGGGAGGAACTGAAGCTTTCTTT	CASRRDRGGTEAFF
TRBV4-2	TRBJ2-7	TRBD2	NA	TGTGCCAGCAGAGGACTAGCGGGAGACTACGAGCAGTACTTC	CASRGLAGDYEQYF
TRBV10-1	TRBJ2-4	NA	NA	TGCGCCAGCAGTGTGCCCTCGGGGGGCAGAACCAAAAACATTCAGTACTTC	CASSVPSGGRTKNIQYF
TRBV5-8	TRBJ2-7	NA	NA	TGTGCCAGCAGCTTGTATATCGACGAGCAGTACTTC	CASSLYIDEQYF
TRBV7-8	TRBJ2-1	TRBD2	NA	TGTGCCAGCAGCTTAGTTCAAGGACTAGTGGCGGAATTTGAGCAGTTCTTC	CASSLVQGLVAEFEQFF
TRBV6-1	TRBJ2-1	NA	NA	TGTGCCAGCAGTGGCCAGGACAGAGCCTACAATGAGCAGTTCTTC	CASSGQDRAYNEQFF
TRBV6-1	TRBJ2-7	NA	NA	TGTGCCAGCAGCCGGAACACCTACGAGCAGTACTTC	CASSRNTYEQYF
TRBV6-1	TRBJ2-7	NA	NA	TGTGCCAGCAGTGATGTAGGGACCAGCGAGCAGTACTTC	CASSDVGTSEQYF
TRBV10-1	TRBJ2-2	NA	NA	TGCGCCAGCAGTGAGAAGTACACCGGGGAGCTGTTTTTT	CASSEKYTGELFF
TRBV5-1	TRBJ2-1	NA	NA	TGCGCCAGCAGCTTGGATACCACAGGATCGGGTGAGCAGTTCTTC	CASSLDTTGSGEQFF
TRBV10-3	TRBJ2-7	TRBD2	NA	TGTGCCATCAGTCCGGGACTAGCGGGAGCCTACGAGCAGTACTTC	CAISPGLAGAYEQYF
TRBV5-1	TRBJ1-3	TRBD1	NA	TGCGCCAGCAGCCGTGGACAGGGGGGTGGAAACACCATATATTTT	CASSRGQGGGNTIYF
TRBV6-5	TRBJ2-1	NA	NA	TGTGCCAGCACTATATTTGGGGGGTATGAGCAGTTCTTC	CASTIFGGYEQFF
TRBV6-1	TRBJ2-1	TRBD2	NA	TGTGCCAGCAGTGAAGCAGGAAGCGGGGGAGGAACTGAGCAGTTCTTC	CASSEAGSGGGTEQFF
TRBV30	TRBJ2-7	NA	NA	TGTGCCTGGAGTGTAATCGCGAGGGAGCAGTACTTC	CAWSVIAREQYF
TRBV5-8	TRBJ2-7	TRBD2	NA	TGTGCCAGCAGCTTGCGCGGGGGTGCCCCCTACGAGCAGTACTTC	CASSLRGGAPYEQYF
TRBV18	TRBJ2-5	TRBD1	NA	TGTGCCAGCTCACCGGGACAGGGGGGGCAAGAGACCCAGTACTTC	CASSPGQGGQETQYF
TRBV25-1	TRBJ1-2	TRBD1	NA	TGTGCCAGCAGGGGACAGGGGATAAGTGGCTACACCTTC	CASRGQGISGYTF
TRBV7-9	TRBJ1-2	TRBD1	NA	TGTGCCAGCAGCTCGACCGGGACAGAGGACTATGGCTACACCTTC	CASSSTGTEDYGYTF
TRBV7-8	TRBJ1-1	TRBD1	NA	TGTGCCAGCAGCTCCGGACAGGGCCACACTGAAGCTTTCTTT	CASSSGQGHTEAFF
TRBV29-1	TRBJ2-3	TRBD2	once	TGCAGCGCCCGACTAGCGGCAGATACGCAGTATTTT	CSARLAADTQYF
TRBV10-3	TRBJ1-4	NA	NA	TGTGCCACCCGGCCTGGGGGCTCAACTAATGAAAAACTGTTTTTT	CATRPGGSTNEKLFF
TRBV7-9	TRBJ2-5	NA	NA	TGTGCCAGCAGCTTAATGGAAGGGGTTTACCAAGAGACCCAGTACTTC	CASSLMEGVYQETQYF
TRBV9	TRBJ1-4	NA	NA	TGTGCCAGCAGCGCCGGAGGTGGAACAACTAATGAAAAACTGTTTTTT	CASSAGGGTTNEKLFF
TRBV30	TRBJ1-5	NA	NA	TGTGCCTGGAGTTGGGTGGGGACTTATCAGCCCCAGCATTTT	CAWSWVGTYQPQHF
TRBV7-8	TRBJ1-1	NA	NA	TGTGCCAGCAGCTTAGTCGGACCTACGACCACTGAAGCTTTCTTT	CASSLVGPTTTEAFF
TRBV7-8	TRBJ1-1	NA	few	TGTGCCAGCAGCTTAGGAGGTAGGACTGAAGCTTTCTTT	CASSLGGRTEAFF
TRBV19	TRBJ1-5	TRBD1	NA	TGTGCCAGTAGTGGCGGGACAGCCCTTTATCAGCCCCAGCATTTT	CASSGGTALYQPQHF
TRBV29-1	TRBJ1-1	NA	NA	TGCAGCGCGGGTCACCCGAACACTGAAGCTTTCTTT	CSAGHPNTEAFF
TRBV29-1	TRBJ2-1	TRBD1	NA	TGCAGCGTACCCGGACAGGGGGCGCTTAACGAGCAGTTCTTC	CSVPGQGALNEQFF
TRBV19	TRBJ2-7	NA	NA	TGTGCCAGTAGTATGGACGGGACCTACTACGAGCAGTACTTC	CASSMDGTYYEQYF
TRBV29-1	TRBJ2-1	TRBD1	NA	TGCAGCGTCTCTCGGGGACAGGGTAACGAGCAGTTCTTC	CSVSRGQGNEQFF
TRBV5-1	TRBJ1-1	NA	NA	TGCGCCAGCAGCTTGGATAACAGGGTCCCTAACTGGCACACTGAAGCTTTCTTT	CASSLDNRVPNWHTEAFF
TRBV5-1	TRBJ2-5	TRBD1	NA	TGCGCCAGCAGCCCCGGGACAGCCGAAGAGACCCAGTACTTC	CASSPGTAEETQYF
TRBV4-1	TRBJ1-4	NA	NA	TGCGCCAGCAGCCCCTTAAGGGTGAGACTTCCGCTCCCAACTAATGAAAAACTGTTTTTT	CASSPLRVRLPLPTNEKLFF
TRBV11-2	TRBJ2-5	NA	NA	TGTGCCAGCAGCTTACTAGGGGAAGAGACCCAGTACTTC	CASSLLGEETQYF
TRBV9	TRBJ2-1	NA	once	TGTGCCAGCAGCACCGGGACCAAAGATGAGCAGTTCTTC	CASSTGTKDEQFF
TRBV15	TRBJ1-4	TRBD1	NA	TGTGCCACCAGCAGAGGCCCGAACAGGGGGAATGAAAAACTGTTTTTT	CATSRGPNRGNEKLFF
TRBV11-2	TRBJ2-1	TRBD2	NA	TGTGCCAGCACAAATGGACTAGCGGGCTACAATGAGCAGTTCTTC	CASTNGLAGYNEQFF
TRBV9	TRBJ2-7	TRBD2	NA	TGTGCCAGCAGCGGAGGGCCAGCGGGAGGCGAGCAGTACTTC	CASSGGPAGGEQYF
TRBV5-1	TRBJ2-3	TRBD2	NA	TGCGCCAGCAGCCTGGGGACTAGCGGGAGCAATTGGGCCCCAGATACGCAGTATTTT	CASSLGTSGSNWAPDTQYF
TRBV10-3	TRBJ2-3	NA	NA	TGTGCCATCAGTGAGGGGGGGCCCCGCACAGATACGCAGTATTTT	CAISEGGPRTDTQYF
TRBV6-5	TRBJ1-4	NA	once	TGTGCCAGCAGTTACTCACACAGGAGTGGTGAAAAACTGTTTTTT	CASSYSHRSGEKLFF